The present TCR beta chain was sequenced within a study of cytomegalovirus exposure and HLA in healthy donors. Turning to the study itself: In a later analysis, the roughly 120 validation repertoires were reported to have used the same platform as the 600 to 800 first-cohort repertoires.

The 120-subject validation cohort, separate from the 666-subject first cohort, included the donors. Whole-study results and caveats: Cytomegalovirus-associated TCR beta chains were listed, numbering 150 to 200. Reported results showed that the classifier diagnosed cytomegalovirus status with high specificity and sensitivity.

This table comes from immunoSEQ multiplex PCR, and its TCRdb copy is limited to in-frame clones, with some not included. The data contain some 200,000 clones, roughly 84% of them singletons. This CDR3 spans 14 amino acids. V was pared by 0 bases and J by 7 bases, with 13 bases between. The germline gives CDR1 LNHNV, CDR2 YYDKDF (reference sequence). This clone occurred once. The antigen is unknown. The specimen sequenced was PBMCs. This sequence was found in a woman in her late teens or twenties in good health and CMV-seropositive. The chain links TRBV15 to TRBJ2-7; TRBD1 might be the D (6 bases). The CDR3 coding sequence is TGTGCCACCAGCAGAGACCAGGGGAAGTATGAGCAGTACTTC. It translates to CATSRDQGKYEQYF.